A selection of T cell receptor beta chains follows, all from one sample in a study of T-cell reconstitution after alpha-beta-depleted transplantation in children. TCRdb independently ran MiXCR on the PCR reads; one entry per CDR3 protein. The repertoire holds about 110,000 distinct CDR3 sequences, with around 6.4% as singletons. Sequences were derived from PBMCs, mostly from graft donor cells, sampled 360 days after TCRalphabeta/CD19-depleted stem cell transplant. These TCRs come from a male patient aged 2-10 years who had a stem cell transplant for acute lymphoblastic leukemia, so the T cells may come from the graft donor. Both conserved end residues are part of each CDR3. D genes are given only for firm matches. Expanded clones are given a class, and other clones once, few, many or no size at all.

CDR3 length,J gene,D gene,clone size,V gene,CDR3 protein,CDR3 DNA
13,TRBJ2-5,TRBD2,many,TRBV7-7,CASSLRGEETQYF,TGTGCCAGCAGCTTACGGGGGGAAGAGACCCAGTACTTC
15,TRBJ2-5,NA,many,TRBV4-3,CASSQVRGMEETQYF,TGCGCCAGCAGCCAAGTTAGGGGTATGGAAGAGACCCAGTACTTC
12,TRBJ1-1,NA,few,TRBV7-2,CASSLIHTEAFF,TGTGCCAGCAGCTTAATTCACACTGAAGCTTTCTTT
16,TRBJ1-6,NA,NA,TRBV7-9,CASPAEERLKNSPLHF,TGTGCCAGCCCCGCGGAGGAAAGGCTTAAAAATTCACCCCTCCACTTT
13,TRBJ2-7,NA,few,TRBV27,CASSSGPSYEQYF,TGTGCCAGCTCCTCGGGACCCTCCTACGAGCAGTACTTC
19,TRBJ2-7,TRBD2,few,TRBV11-1,CASSSAGGSARGNSYEQYF,TGTGCCAGCAGCTCCGCCGGGGGGAGTGCGAGGGGAAACTCCTACGAGCAGTACTTC
14,TRBJ2-3,NA,many,TRBV4-1,CASSRGQFTDTQYF,TGCGCCAGCAGCCGAGGACAATTCACAGATACGCAGTATTTT
12,TRBJ1-5,TRBD1,many,TRBV12-3/TRBV12-4,CASTGADQPQHF,TGTGCCAGTACAGGGGCGGACCAGCCCCAGCATTTT
15,TRBJ2-7,TRBD2,many,TRBV4-3,CASSQEGLAGGEQYF,TGCGCCAGCAGCCAAGAGGGACTAGCGGGAGGCGAGCAGTACTTC
15,TRBJ2-1,TRBD1,many,TRBV5-1,CASTPTGVGYNEQFF,TGCGCCAGCACTCCCACAGGGGTCGGCTACAATGAGCAGTTCTTC
16,TRBJ2-7,NA,many,TRBV27,CASSPSDSYISYEQYF,TGTGCCAGCAGTCCCTCGGACAGTTATATTTCCTACGAGCAGTACTTC
15,TRBJ1-5,NA,NA,TRBV10-3,CAISESEYSNQPQHF,TGTGCCATCAGTGAGTCTGAGTATAGCAATCAGCCCCAGCATTTT
14,TRBJ2-4,TRBD1,NA,TRBV6-5,CASSYYRGKNIQYF,TGTGCCAGCAGTTACTACAGGGGTAAAAACATTCAGTACTTC
15,TRBJ2-5,NA,many,TRBV10-3,CAISDLYLPGETQYF,TGTGCCATCAGTGACCTCTACCTCCCAGGAGAGACCCAGTACTTC
12,TRBJ2-2,NA,NA,TRBV7-9,CASSLGARELFF,TGTGCCAGCAGCCTCGGGGCCCGGGAGCTGTTTTTT
12,TRBJ2-7,NA,NA,TRBV29-1,CSVERGPYEQYF,TGCAGCGTGGAACGGGGGCCCTACGAGCAGTACTTC
15,TRBJ2-5,TRBD2,many,TRBV20-1,CSARLGTSGSETQYF,TGCAGTGCTCGACTCGGGACTAGCGGGTCCGAGACCCAGTACTTC
11,TRBJ2-3,NA,few,TRBV5-1,CASTGPDTQYF,TGCGCCAGCACCGGGCCCGATACGCAGTATTTT
15,TRBJ2-1,NA,NA,TRBV27,CASSLTGRSYNEQFF,TGTGCCAGCAGTTTAACAGGGAGATCCTACAATGAGCAGTTCTTC
14,TRBJ2-1,NA,many,TRBV6-5,CASSFRPSYNEQFF,TGTGCCAGCAGTTTCAGGCCATCCTACAATGAGCAGTTCTTC